One sample yielded the 22 T cell receptor beta chains listed below, sequenced in a study of spatial heterogeneity in lung cancer. Specified time point: sample taken at primary tumor resection. These receptors have no identified antigens. TCRdb analysed the 5' RACE reads with MiXCR anew, one entry per CDR3 protein. Among about 100,000 distinct CDR3 sequences listed, 4.4% were seen once. Study results and caveats: The study found that expanded intratumoral alpha and beta TCR counts tracked tumor mutation counts.

The sequences come from lung tumor tissue, collected at surgery. All receptors come from a male donor with early-stage non-small cell lung cancer.

This chain joins TRBV3-1 and TRBJ2-1; D is ambiguous. This CDR3 is 16 amino acids long. Trimming took 2 bases from V and 5 from J, leaving 16 bases between them. Germline V lookup: CDR1 LGHDT, CDR2 YNNKEL (reference sequence). The CDR3 DNA reads TGTGCCAGCAGCCAACTCTCCCATGGGGATCACAATGAGCAGTTCTTC. Translation: CASSQLSHGDHNEQFF.

Ten or more counts support this clonotype. This chain links TRBV7-8 with TRBJ2-5; D not resolved. Deletions cut 5 bases from V and 2 bases from J, with 6 bases between. This CDR3 spans 12 amino acids. The V gene's germline CDR1 is SGHVS and CDR2 FQNEAQ. The CDR3 coding sequence is TGTGCCAGCAGCCCCTTTCAAGAGACCCAGTACTTC. Translation gives CASSPFQETQYF.

This clonotype was picked up many times. The chain couples TRBV7-9 to TRBJ1-5; no clear D. CDR3 size: 12 residues. Looked up from germline, CDR1 is SEHNR and CDR2 is FQNEAQ (reference sequence). V gave up 3 bases and J gave up 11 bases, with 11 bases separating them. As DNA, the CDR3 is TGTGCCAGCAGCTTGGATGGCGGAGCCCAGCATTTT. Encoded protein: CASSLDGGAQHF.

This clonotype has at least ten counts. This chain joins TRBV28 and TRBJ2-1; 11 nucleotides align to TRBD1. The junction had 2 bases not matched to a gene; V was cut back by 9 bases and J by 7 bases. The CDR3 is 12 residues long. Per the germline V gene, CDR1 is MDHEN and CDR2 is SYDVKM. CDR3 sequence reads: CARDRGHNEQFF. The CDR3 coding sequence is TGTGCCAGGGACAGGGGGCATAATGAGCAGTTCTTC.

This clonotype has a count of ten or more. The chain recombines TRBV20-1 with TRBJ1-5; TRBD1 agrees at 8 bases. From germline, CDR1 is DFQATT and CDR2 SNEGSKA (reference sequence). J was trimmed by 2 bases and V by 5 bases; bases with no gene match: 5. This CDR3 has 14 residues. The CDR3 protein is CSAADRVGNQPQHF. For the CDR3, the DNA is TGCAGTGCTGCGGACAGGGTCGGCAATCAGCCCCAGCATTTT.

The sample holds many counts of this clonotype. The rearrangement uses TRBV29-1 and TRBJ2-6; the match to TRBD1 covers 8 bases. This CDR3 spans 14 amino acids. CDR1 is SQVTM and CDR2 is ANQGSEA in the germline V gene. The junction had 1 base not matched to a gene; V was cut back by 6 bases and J by 0 bases. CDR3 amino acids: CSVGQDSGANVLTF. The DNA for the CDR3 is TGCAGCGTGGGACAGGACTCTGGGGCCAACGTCCTGACTTTC.

This clonotype was recorded many times. The V gene is TRBV2, the J gene TRBJ1-4; D uncertain. V dropped 5 bases and J dropped 6 bases, with 13 bases sitting between them. CDR3 length equals 14 residues. Per germline, CDR1 SNHLY and CDR2 FYNNEI. The CDR3 region has the DNA TGTGCCAGCAGTTACCAGGTGCTAGATGAAAAACTGTTTTTT. Translated: CASSYQVLDEKLFF.

This clonotype was detected many times. J is TRBJ2-5 and V is TRBV3-1, with no clear D. Trimming removed 4 bases from V and 5 bases from J, with 14 bases in between. The CDR3 sequence is 14 residues long. Germline CDR1 reads LGHDT; CDR2 reads YNNKEL (reference sequence). CDR3: CASSPASHRETQYF. CDR3 DNA: TGTGCCAGCAGCCCCGCAAGCCACCGGGAGACCCAGTACTTC.

The V gene is TRBV20-1, the J gene TRBJ2-3; 8 nucleotides align to TRBD2. Germline CDR1 DFQATT, CDR2 SNEGSKA (reference sequence). The CDR3 runs to 19 residues. After removal of 1 base from V and 5 bases from J, the junction contained 20 bases not matched to a gene. In nucleotides, the CDR3 is TGCAGTGCTAGAGGCCAACCGATTACTAGCGGCCCATGGGTAGATACGCAGTATTTT. The encoded protein is CSARGQPITSGPWVDTQYF.

This clonotype was seen repeatedly, ten times or more. The rearrangement joins TRBV18 to TRBJ2-4; maybe TRBD2 (6 bases). Per germline, CDR1 KGHSH and CDR2 LQKENI. CDR3 length: 17 amino acids. V was shortened by 3 bases and J by 2 bases, with 17 bases between the two germline ends. The CDR3 loop is CASSPVRGEGTKNIQYF. CDR3 sequence (DNA): TGTGCCAGCTCACCTGTGCGGGGCGAGGGAACCAAAAACATTCAGTACTTC.

The table lists this clonotype with a few counts. This rearrangement joins TRBV12-3 or TRBV12-4 to TRBJ2-3, with no clear D. This CDR3 has 12 amino acids. The CDR3 DNA is TGTGCTGATCGGGCTTTTTCGGATACGCAGTATTTT. Translated: CADRAFSDTQYF.

This clonotype appeared many times. This rearrangement joins TRBV11-2 to TRBJ1-2, with 8 bases lining up with TRBD1. The J segment lost 8 bases and the V segment lost 5 bases, leaving 4 bases of the junction unmatched. Germline loops: CDR1 SGHAT, CDR2 FQNNGV. The CDR3 length is 12 residues. The CDR3 bases are TGTGCCAGCAGCCTGACAGGGGAAGGCTACACCTTC. Its translation is CASSLTGEGYTF. The whole variable domain, remainder taken from reference TRBV11-2 and TRBJ1-2, is EAGVAQSPRYKIIEKRQSVAFWCNPISGHATLYWYQQILGQGPKLLIQFQNNGVVDDSQLPKDRFSAERLKGVDSTLKIQPAKLEDSAVYLCASSLTGEGYTFGSGTRLTVV.

In its sample, this clonotype was seen many times. The gene calls are TRBV4-1 and TRBJ2-3, with a possible D match to TRBD2 (6 bases). The germline gives CDR1 MGHRA, CDR2 YSYEKL. The CDR3 spans 11 residues. V shed 7 bases and J shed 4 bases, with 6 bases lying between them. The CDR3 loop is CASTGADTQYF. DNA for the CDR3: TGCGCCAGCACGGGGGCAGATACGCAGTATTTT.

In its sample, this clonotype was seen a few times. The V gene is TRBV4-1, the J gene TRBJ2-3; the D is unclear. The CDR3 length is 15 residues. V was clipped by 0 bases and J by 5 bases, with 12 bases between them. Germline CDR1 MGHRA, CDR2 YSYEKL. The CDR3 bases are TGCGCCAGCAGCCAAGAACGGACCATCCGAGATACGCAGTATTTT. Translation gives CASSQERTIRDTQYF.

This clonotype was seen ten or more times. The chain joins TRBV15 to TRBJ2-3; TRBD1 agrees at 7 bases. This CDR3 region has 16 residues. Germline CDR1 reads LNHNV; CDR2 reads YYDKDF (reference sequence). The V and J ends lost 3 bases and 4 bases, in that order; junction bases with no gene match: 10. The CDR3: CATSSRQGSGADTQYF. In DNA, the CDR3 is TGTGCCACCAGCAGTAGACAGGGATCTGGCGCAGATACGCAGTATTTT.

This clonotype was seen many times. This sequence joins TRBV6-2 or TRBV6-3 and TRBJ2-1, with D unresolved. CDR3 length: 15 residues. Trimming shortened V by 5 bases and J by 3 bases, and 14 bases separated the two germline ends. Germline V gene sequence: CDR1 MNHEY, CDR2 SVGEGT. CDR3 protein: CASSILGGIYNEQFF. CDR3 nucleotides: TGTGCCAGCAGTATCCTGGGCGGAATCTACAATGAGCAGTTCTTC.

This clonotype was seen many times. The rearrangement links TRBV28 to TRBJ1-2, with TRBD1 matching over 7 bases. Trimming cost V 4 bases and J 4 bases; bases outside gene matches: 9. The germline gives CDR1 MDHEN, CDR2 SYDVKM. This CDR3 contains 15 residues. CDR3 sequence: CASSSTGRVLYGYTF. In DNA, the CDR3 is TGTGCCAGCAGTTCGACAGGGCGAGTACTCTATGGCTACACCTTC.

This clonotype was found many times. This rearrangement joins TRBV20-1 to TRBJ1-1, with 7 bases aligning to TRBD1. Germline V gives CDR1 DFQATT, CDR2 SNEGSKA (reference sequence). J lost 2 bases, V lost 0 bases, and 6 bases had no gene match. CDR3 length: 15 amino acids. The CDR3 DNA reads as TGCAGTGCTAGAGATGAAGGGGGCGTAAACACTGAAGCTTTCTTT. It is translated as CSARDEGGVNTEAFF.

This clonotype was observed at least ten times. The chain couples TRBV3-1 to TRBJ2-1; D is ambiguous. The CDR3 extends over 15 amino acids. Between the trimmed V and J ends, which lost 0 bases and 9 bases, there was a span of 15 bases. Germline values: CDR1 LGHDT, CDR2 YNNKEL (reference sequence). DNA of the CDR3: TGTGCCAGCAGCCAAGATATCCCCGTTTGGGCTGAGCAGTTCTTC. This translates into CASSQDIPVWAEQFF.

This clonotype showed up many times. The chain carries TRBV18 and TRBJ1-1; a possible D gene is TRBD1 (5 bases). The CDR3 has 13 amino acids. Trimming shortened V by 6 bases and J by 7 bases, and 15 bases separated the two germline ends. Germline assignment: CDR1 KGHSH and CDR2 LQKENI. The CDR3 loop reads CASSPPDKLEAFF. For the CDR3, the DNA is TGTGCCAGCTCTCCTCCGGACAAACTTGAAGCTTTCTTT.

Many counts were recorded for this clonotype. The chain uses TRBV5-1 and TRBJ1-2; the match to TRBD1 covers 8 bases. The CDR3 runs to 13 residues. CDR1 and CDR2 from the germline V gene are SGHRS and YFSETQ. The J segment lost 6 bases and the V segment lost 2 bases, leaving 3 bases of the junction unmatched. The CDR3 nucleotides read TGCGCCAGCAGCTTAGCACAGGGGGATGGCTACACCTTC. It encodes CASSLAQGDGYTF.

This clonotype was seen a few times. The V gene is TRBV4-1, the J gene TRBJ1-1, with unresolved D. Per the germline V gene, CDR1 is MGHRA and CDR2 is YSYEKL. V was pared by 4 bases and J by 5 bases, with 14 bases between. The CDR3 is made up of 14 amino acids. The CDR3 bases are TGCGCCAGCAGCCCCCAGGTCCGGAGGACTGAAGCTTTCTTT. It encodes CASSPQVRRTEAFF.